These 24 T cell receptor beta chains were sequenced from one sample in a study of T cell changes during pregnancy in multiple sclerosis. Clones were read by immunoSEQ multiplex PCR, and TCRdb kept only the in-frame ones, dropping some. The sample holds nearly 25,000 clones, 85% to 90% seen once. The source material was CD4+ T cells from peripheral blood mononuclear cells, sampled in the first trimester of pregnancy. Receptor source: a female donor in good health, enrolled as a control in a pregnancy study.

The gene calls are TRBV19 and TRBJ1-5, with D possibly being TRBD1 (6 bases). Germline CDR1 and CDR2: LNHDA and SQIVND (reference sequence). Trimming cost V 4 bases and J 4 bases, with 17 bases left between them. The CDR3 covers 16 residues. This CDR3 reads CASSTSTGTWNQPQHF. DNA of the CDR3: TGTGCCAGTAGTACCTCAACCGGGACATGGAATCAGCCCCAGCATTTT.

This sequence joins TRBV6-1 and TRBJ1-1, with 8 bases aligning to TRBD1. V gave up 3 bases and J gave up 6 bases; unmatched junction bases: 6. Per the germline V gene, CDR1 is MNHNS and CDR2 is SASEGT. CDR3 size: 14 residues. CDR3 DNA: TGTGCCAGCAGTGAGTACAGGGGGACTTCTGAAGCTTTCTTT. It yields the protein CASSEYRGTSEAFF.

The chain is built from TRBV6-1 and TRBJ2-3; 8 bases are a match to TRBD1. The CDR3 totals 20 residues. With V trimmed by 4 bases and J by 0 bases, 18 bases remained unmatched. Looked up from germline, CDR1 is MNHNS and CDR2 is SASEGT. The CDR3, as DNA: TGTGCCAGCAGTGTATCTTACAGGGGGTATTCCTTGTCTAGCACAGATACGCAGTATTTT. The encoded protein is CASSVSYRGYSLSSTDTQYF.

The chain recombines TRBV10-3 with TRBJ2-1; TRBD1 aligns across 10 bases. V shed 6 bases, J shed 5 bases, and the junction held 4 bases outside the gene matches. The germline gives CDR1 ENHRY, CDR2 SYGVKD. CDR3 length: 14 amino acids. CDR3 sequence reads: CAISPGQGNNEQFF. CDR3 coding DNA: TGTGCCATCAGCCCGGGACAGGGGAACAATGAGCAGTTCTTC.

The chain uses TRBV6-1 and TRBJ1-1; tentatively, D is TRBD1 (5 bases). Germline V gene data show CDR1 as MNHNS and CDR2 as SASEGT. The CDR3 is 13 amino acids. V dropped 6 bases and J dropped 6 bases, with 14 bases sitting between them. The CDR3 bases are TGTGCCAGCAGGACGAAACAGGTCCCTGAAGCTTTCTTT. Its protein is CASRTKQVPEAFF.

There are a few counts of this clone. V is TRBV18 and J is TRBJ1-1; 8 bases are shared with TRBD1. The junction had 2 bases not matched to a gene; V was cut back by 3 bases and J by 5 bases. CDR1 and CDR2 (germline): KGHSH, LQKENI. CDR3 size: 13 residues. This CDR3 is CASSPQGATEAFF. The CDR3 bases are TGTGCCAGCTCACCCCAGGGGGCAACTGAAGCTTTCTTT.

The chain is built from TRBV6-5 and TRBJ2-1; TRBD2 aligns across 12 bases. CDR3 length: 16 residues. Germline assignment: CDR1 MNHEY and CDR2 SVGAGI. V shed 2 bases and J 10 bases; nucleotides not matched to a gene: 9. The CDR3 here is CASSYLLAGGPGEQFF. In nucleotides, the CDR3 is TGTGCCAGCAGTTACCTCCTAGCGGGAGGGCCCGGGGAGCAGTTCTTC.

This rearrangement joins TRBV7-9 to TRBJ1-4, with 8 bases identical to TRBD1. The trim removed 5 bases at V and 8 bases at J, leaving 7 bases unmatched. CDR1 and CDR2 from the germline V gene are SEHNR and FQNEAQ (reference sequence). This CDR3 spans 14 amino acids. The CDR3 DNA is TGTGCCAGCAGCGATGGACAGGGCTTGGAAAAACTGTTTTTT. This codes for CASSDGQGLEKLFF.

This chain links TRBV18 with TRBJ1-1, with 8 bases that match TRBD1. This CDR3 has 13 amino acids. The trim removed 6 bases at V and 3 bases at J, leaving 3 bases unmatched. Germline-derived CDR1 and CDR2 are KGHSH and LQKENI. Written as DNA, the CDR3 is TGTGCCAGCTCCACAGGGGGAGACACTGAAGCTTTCTTT. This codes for CASSTGGDTEAFF.

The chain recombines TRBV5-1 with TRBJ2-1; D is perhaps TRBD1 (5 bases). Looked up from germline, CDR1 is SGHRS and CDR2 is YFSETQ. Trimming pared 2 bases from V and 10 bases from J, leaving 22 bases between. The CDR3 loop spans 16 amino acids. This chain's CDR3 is CASSFTETVVVGEQFF. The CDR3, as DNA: TGCGCCAGCAGCTTTACGGAGACAGTAGTAGTAGGGGAGCAGTTCTTC.

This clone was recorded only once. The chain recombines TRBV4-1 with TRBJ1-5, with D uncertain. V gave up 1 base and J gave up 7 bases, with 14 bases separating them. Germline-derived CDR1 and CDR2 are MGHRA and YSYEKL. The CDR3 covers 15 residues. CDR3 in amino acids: CASSQVAGSRQPQHF. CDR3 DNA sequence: TGCGCCAGCAGCCAAGTTGCGGGGTCCCGCCAGCCCCAGCATTTT.

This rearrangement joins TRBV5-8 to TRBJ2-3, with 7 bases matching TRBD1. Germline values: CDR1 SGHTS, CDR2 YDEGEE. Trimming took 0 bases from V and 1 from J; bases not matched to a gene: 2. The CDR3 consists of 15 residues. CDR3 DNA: TGTGCCAGCAGCTTGGAGGGACAGCGCACAGATACGCAGTATTTT. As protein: CASSLEGQRTDTQYF.

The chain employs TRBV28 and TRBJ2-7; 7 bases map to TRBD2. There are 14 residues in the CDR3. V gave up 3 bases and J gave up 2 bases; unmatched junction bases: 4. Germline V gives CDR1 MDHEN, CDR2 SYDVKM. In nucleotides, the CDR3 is TGTGCCAGCAGTTTTACGGGAGGCGCCTACGAGCAGTACTTC. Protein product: CASSFTGGAYEQYF.

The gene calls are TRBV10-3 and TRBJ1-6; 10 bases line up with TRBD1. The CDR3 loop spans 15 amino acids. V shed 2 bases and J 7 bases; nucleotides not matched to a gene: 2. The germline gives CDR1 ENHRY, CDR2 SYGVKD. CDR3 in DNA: TGTGCCATCAGTGAGGTGGGACAGGGGAATTCACCCCTCCACTTT. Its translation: CAISEVGQGNSPLHF.

This CDR3 is CASSSETGSSYEQYF. In DNA form, the CDR3 reads TGTGCCAGCAGTTCCGAGACAGGGAGCTCCTACGAGCAGTACTTC. The rearrangement joins TRBV27 to TRBJ2-7; 7 positions agree with TRBD1. Germline loops: CDR1 MNHEY, CDR2 SMNVEV (reference sequence). Germline trimming cut 4 bases from V and 0 bases from J; bases unmatched to any gene: 6. This CDR3 has 15 amino acids.

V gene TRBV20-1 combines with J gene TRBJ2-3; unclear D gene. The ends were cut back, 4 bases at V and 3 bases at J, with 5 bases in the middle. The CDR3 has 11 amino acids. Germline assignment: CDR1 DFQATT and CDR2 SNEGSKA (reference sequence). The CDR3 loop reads CSATPTDTQYF. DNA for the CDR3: TGCAGTGCTACCCCAACAGATACGCAGTATTTT.

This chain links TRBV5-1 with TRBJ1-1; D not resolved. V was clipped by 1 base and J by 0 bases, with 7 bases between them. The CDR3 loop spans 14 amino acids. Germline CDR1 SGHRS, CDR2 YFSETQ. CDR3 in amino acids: CASSLTVLNTEAFF. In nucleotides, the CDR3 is TGCGCCAGCAGCTTGACAGTACTGAACACTGAAGCTTTCTTT.

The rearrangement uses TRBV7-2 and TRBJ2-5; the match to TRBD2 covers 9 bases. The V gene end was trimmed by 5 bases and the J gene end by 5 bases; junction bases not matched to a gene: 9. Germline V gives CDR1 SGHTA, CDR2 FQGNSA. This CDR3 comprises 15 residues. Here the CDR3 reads CASSPQVSGSETQYF. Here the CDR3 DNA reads TGTGCCAGCAGCCCCCAGGTTAGCGGGAGTGAGACCCAGTACTTC.

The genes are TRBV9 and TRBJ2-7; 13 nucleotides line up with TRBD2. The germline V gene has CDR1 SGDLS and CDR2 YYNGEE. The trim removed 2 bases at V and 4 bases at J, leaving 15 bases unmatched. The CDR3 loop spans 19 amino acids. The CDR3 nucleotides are TGTGCCAGCAGCGTGGGCACTAGCGGGAGGGCCTATTTTTGGTACGAGCAGTACTTC. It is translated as CASSVGTSGRAYFWYEQYF.

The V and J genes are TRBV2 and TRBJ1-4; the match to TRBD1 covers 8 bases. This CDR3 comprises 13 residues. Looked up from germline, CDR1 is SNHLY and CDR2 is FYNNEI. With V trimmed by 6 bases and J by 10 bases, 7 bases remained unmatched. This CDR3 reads CASRTGEGRKLFF. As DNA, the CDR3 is TGTGCCAGCAGGACAGGGGAAGGACGAAAACTGTTTTTT.

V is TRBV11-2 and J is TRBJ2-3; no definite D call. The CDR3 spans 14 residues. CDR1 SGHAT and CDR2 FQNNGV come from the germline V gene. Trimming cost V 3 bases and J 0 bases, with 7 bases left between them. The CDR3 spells CASSFGGSTDTQYF. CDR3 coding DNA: TGTGCCAGCAGCTTCGGCGGTAGCACAGATACGCAGTATTTT.

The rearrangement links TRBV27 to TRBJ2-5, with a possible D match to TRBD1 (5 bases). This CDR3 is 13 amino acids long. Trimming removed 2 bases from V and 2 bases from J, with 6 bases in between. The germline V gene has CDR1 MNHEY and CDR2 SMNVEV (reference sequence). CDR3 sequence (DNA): TGTGCCAGCAGTTTAGACAGACAAGAGACCCAGTACTTC. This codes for CASSLDRQETQYF.

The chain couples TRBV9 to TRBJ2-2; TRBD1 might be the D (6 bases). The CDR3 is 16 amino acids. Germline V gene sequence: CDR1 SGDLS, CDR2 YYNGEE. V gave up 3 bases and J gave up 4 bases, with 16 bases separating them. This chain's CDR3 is CASSAGQTVITGELFF. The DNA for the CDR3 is TGTGCCAGCAGCGCTGGACAGACCGTTATCACCGGGGAGCTGTTTTTT.

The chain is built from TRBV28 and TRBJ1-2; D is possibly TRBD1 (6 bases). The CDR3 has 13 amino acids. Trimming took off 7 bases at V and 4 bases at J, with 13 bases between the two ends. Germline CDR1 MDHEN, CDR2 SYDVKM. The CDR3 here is CASNLDRIYGYTF. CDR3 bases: TGTGCCAGCAATCTAGACAGGATCTATGGCTACACCTTC.